The text below deals with one T cell receptor (beta chain). This entry is derived from a study of blood T cell repertoires in COVID-19. The table came from immunoSEQ multiplex PCR; TCRdb's copy has only in-frame clones and leaves some out. The sample contains approximately 190,000 clones, 75% to 85% of which appear only once. V shed 0 bases, J shed 3 bases, and the junction held 2 bases outside the gene matches. Germline CDR1 is SGHRS and CDR2 is YFSETQ. The CDR3 contains 14 residues. The chain combines TRBV5-1 with TRBJ2-7; 8 positions match TRBD1. The receptor was derived from a man in his 60s with acute or convalescent COVID-19. Source material: peripheral blood. CDR3 DNA: TGCGCCAGCAGCTTGGGGACAGGGAACTACGAGCAGTACTTC. Translating it yields CASSLGTGNYEQYF. The entire variable domain, with the rest obtained from reference TRBV5-1 and TRBJ2-7, is as follows: KAGVTQTPRYLIKTRGQQVTLSCSPISGHRSVSWYQQTPGQGLQFLFEYFSETQRNKGNFPGRFSGRQFSNSRSEMNVSTLELGDSALYLCASSLGTGNYEQYFGPGTRLTVT.